Following are 25 T cell receptor beta chains from one sample sequenced in a study of T-cell reconstitution after alpha-beta-depleted transplantation in children. TCRbeta library preparation incorporated unique molecular identifiers. Each CDR3 protein gets one entry after TCRdb re-called the PCR reads with MiXCR. This sample has about 980,000 distinct CDR3 sequences, with about 29% found just once. Sequenced material: PBMCs, mostly from graft donor cells, taken 360 days after TCRalphabeta/CD19-depleted stem cell transplant. The source of these receptors is a boy younger than two who had a stem cell transplant for SCID, so the T cells may come from the graft donor.

V and J are TRBV5-1 and TRBJ1-5, with 7 bases fitting TRBD1. Germline CDR1 reads SGHRS; CDR2 reads YFSETQ. V lost 5 bases and J lost 6; bases outside the gene matches: 8. The length of the CDR3 is 14 residues. CDR3 bases: TGCGCCAGCAGTTCCGGGACAGAGGGTCAGCCCCAGCATTTT. Residues: CASSSGTEGQPQHF.

CDR3 coding DNA: TGTGCCAGCAGCTCAGGACTCAGGGTTCTCCCGAACGGCTACACCTTC. It codes for CASSSGLRVLPNGYTF. This sequence joins TRBV7-2 and TRBJ1-2, with D perhaps matching TRBD1 (5 bases). V lost 4 bases, J lost 8 bases, and 23 bases lay in between. The CDR3 runs to 16 residues. CDR1 and CDR2 from the germline V gene are SGHTA and FQGNSA.

V is TRBV6-2 or TRBV6-3 and J is TRBJ1-2; D call uncertain. Trimming took 4 bases from V and 0 from J, leaving 12 bases between them. The CDR3 spans 15 residues. In germline, CDR1 is MNHEY, CDR2 SVGEGT. CDR3 DNA sequence: TGTGCCAGCAGTTTCGTGGCAGGAGCTAACTATGGCTACACCTTC. It yields the protein CASSFVAGANYGYTF.

The V gene is TRBV28, the J gene TRBJ1-4; maybe TRBD1 (5 bases). The CDR3 has 13 amino acids. V gave up 8 bases and J gave up 8 bases, with 15 bases separating them. The V gene's germline CDR1 is MDHEN and CDR2 SYDVKM. For the CDR3, the DNA is TGTGCCAGCGTCCCGGGACTTGGGGAAAAACTGTTTTTT. Protein sequence: CASVPGLGEKLFF.

This clonotype was recorded a few times. The chain carries TRBV4-1 and TRBJ2-7; 10 nucleotides agree with TRBD1. Germline-derived CDR1 and CDR2 are MGHRA and YSYEKL. V dropped 0 bases and J dropped 1; count of bases not matched to a gene: 3. The CDR3 has 16 residues. The CDR3 region is CASSQETGGGSYEQYF. Written as DNA, the CDR3 is TGCGCCAGCAGCCAAGAGACAGGGGGCGGGTCCTACGAGCAGTACTTC.

This clonotype was counted a few times. The chain links TRBV9 to TRBJ2-5; TRBD2 might be the D (5 bases). The germline V gene has CDR1 SGDLS and CDR2 YYNGEE. This CDR3 is 15 amino acids long. V was pared by 0 bases and J by 2 bases, with 11 bases between. CDR3 DNA sequence: TGTGCCAGCAGCGTAGGCGGACTCGATCAAGAGACCCAGTACTTC. Its protein is CASSVGGLDQETQYF. The whole variable domain, filled in from reference TRBV9 and TRBJ2-5, reads DSGVTQTPKHLITATGQRVTLRCSPRSGDLSVYWYQQSLDQGLQFLIQYYNGEERAKGNILERFSAQQFPDLHSELNLSSLELGDSALYFCASSVGGLDQETQYFGPGTRLLVL.

The CDR3 reads CASSQEDSSNYGYTF. The DNA of the CDR3 is TGTGCCAGCAGCCAAGAAGACAGTTCTAACTATGGCTACACCTTC. The rearrangement joins TRBV4-2 to TRBJ1-2, with D possibly matching TRBD1 (5 bases). CDR3 length equals 15 residues. Germline V gene data show CDR1 as LGHNA and CDR2 as YNFKEQ. Deletions cut 0 bases from V and 0 bases from J, with 8 bases between.

The rearrangement joins TRBV5-5 to TRBJ1-1; TRBD1 might be the D (5 bases). The CDR3 covers 13 residues. Looked up from germline, CDR1 is SGHKS and CDR2 is YYEKEE (reference sequence). V shed 3 bases and J shed 11 bases, with 17 bases lying between them. As DNA, the CDR3 is TGTGCCAGCAGCTCGGTGGGAGGGACGAGGGCTTTCTTT. Amino acid sequence: CASSSVGGTRAFF.

The rearrangement joins TRBV12-3 or TRBV12-4 to TRBJ1-5, with unresolved D. The CDR3 length is 14 residues. V was trimmed by 6 bases and J by 3 bases, leaving 12 bases between them. This CDR3 reads CASSYDGPNQPQHF. The DNA of the CDR3 is TGTGCCAGCAGCTACGACGGCCCCAATCAGCCCCAGCATTTT.

This chain connects TRBV24-1 to TRBJ1-1; D uncertain. This CDR3 contains 13 residues. The germline V gene has CDR1 KGHDR and CDR2 SFDVKD. V gave up 3 bases and J gave up 0 bases, with 4 bases separating them. The DNA of the CDR3 is TGTGCCACCAGTGATCCCATGAACACTGAAGCTTTCTTT. It yields the protein CATSDPMNTEAFF.

The V and J genes are TRBV12-3 or TRBV12-4 and TRBJ1-5; D is perhaps TRBD1 (6 bases). Trimming took 5 bases from V and 1 from J, leaving 12 bases between them. The CDR3 sequence is 15 residues long. The CDR3 loop is CASSPDRLSNQPQHF. The DNA for the CDR3 is TGTGCCAGCAGTCCCGACAGGTTAAGCAATCAGCCCCAGCATTTT.

In this sample, this clonotype turned up a few times. The rearrangement joins TRBV20-1 to TRBJ2-7; D may be TRBD1 (6 bases). The CDR3 length is 11 residues. The germline gives CDR1 DFQATT, CDR2 SNEGSKA (reference sequence). The V gene lost 5 bases and the J gene lost 5 bases, with 10 bases spanning the gap. The chain's CDR3 is CSAEAGDEQYF. The DNA of the CDR3 is TGCAGTGCTGAGGCAGGGGACGAGCAGTACTTC.

This clonotype was detected only a few times. This rearrangement joins TRBV20-1 to TRBJ2-7; unclear D gene. The V and J ends lost 4 bases and 6 bases respectively, with 10 bases between them. The germline CDR1 and CDR2 sequences are DFQATT and SNEGSKA (reference sequence). This CDR3 has 11 amino acids. Here the CDR3 reads CSAIRFREQYF. The CDR3 DNA reads TGCAGTGCTATCCGGTTCCGCGAGCAGTACTTC.

J is TRBJ2-6 and V is TRBV7-2, with 11 bases aligning to TRBD1. This CDR3 is built from 17 residues. Germline V gene data show CDR1 as SGHTA and CDR2 as FQGNSA. Trimming at V came to 6 bases and at J to 2 bases, leaving 6 bases not matched to a gene. The CDR3 region is CASSRTGGRAGANVLTF. The CDR3 DNA is TGTGCCAGCAGTCGGACAGGGGGCAGGGCTGGGGCCAACGTCCTGACTTTC.

This clonotype has a handful of counts. The chain links TRBV2 to TRBJ2-4; 13 nucleotides agree with TRBD2. Germline CDR1 is SNHLY and CDR2 is FYNNEI. CDR3 length: 18 amino acids. V shed 6 bases, J shed 0 bases, and the junction held 8 bases outside the gene matches. CDR3: CASRGLAGHPLAKNIQYF. Here the CDR3 DNA reads TGTGCCAGCAGGGGACTAGCGGGGCATCCATTAGCCAAAAACATTCAGTACTTC. Together with reference TRBV2 and TRBJ2-4, the CDR3 gives the full variable domain: EPEVTQTPSHQVTQMGQEVILRCVPISNHLYFYWYRQILGQKVEFLVSFYNNEISEKSEIFDDQFSVERPDGSNFTLKIRSTKLEDSAMYFCASRGLAGHPLAKNIQYFGAGTRLSVL.

In this sample, this clonotype turned up a few times. The CDR3 spells CASRPDLKGAQYF. The CDR3 nucleotides read TGTGCCAGCAGGCCGGACTTAAAGGGGGCCCAGTACTTC. The V call is TRBV6-6, the J call TRBJ2-5; D perhaps matches TRBD1 (6 bases). This CDR3 contains 13 residues. Germline CDR1 MNHNY, CDR2 SVGAGI (reference sequence). V was cut by 6 bases and J by 9 bases, with 17 bases left in between.

At least ten counts were recorded for this clonotype. The rearrangement links TRBV12-3 or TRBV12-4 to TRBJ1-5; the D is unclear. V was shortened by 3 bases and J by 6 bases, with 3 bases between the two germline ends. The CDR3 extends over 11 amino acids. CDR3 nucleotides: TGTGCCAGCAGTTTGGGTCAGCCCCAGCATTTT. Translated, it gives CASSLGQPQHF.

This clonotype has just one count. This chain links TRBV5-1 with TRBJ2-1; D not resolved. Germline values: CDR1 SGHRS, CDR2 YFSETQ. CDR3 size: 18 residues. V lost 0 bases and J lost 4, with 20 bases in between. CDR3 DNA: TGCGCCAGCAGCTTGGCCCCGGCCGTTCGAACGGCGTACAATGAGCAGTTCTTC. Translating it yields CASSLAPAVRTAYNEQFF.

This clonotype was picked up a small number of times. The chain combines TRBV3-1 with TRBJ2-2, with D unresolved. With 4 bases removed from V and 4 bases from J, the gap between germline ends came to 7 bases. Germline CDR1 reads LGHDT; CDR2 reads YNNKEL (reference sequence). The CDR3 contains 13 residues. The chain's CDR3 is CASSLHSTGELFF. In DNA, the CDR3 is TGTGCCAGCAGCCTTCATAGCACCGGGGAGCTGTTTTTT.

This clonotype was seen a handful of times. The chain employs TRBV2 and TRBJ2-4; 7 nucleotides agree with TRBD2. The trim removed 5 bases at V and 5 bases at J, leaving 18 bases unmatched. The CDR3 has 18 residues. Germline V lookup: CDR1 SNHLY, CDR2 FYNNEI. The chain's CDR3 is CASSPQGSAAGPQNIQYF. The CDR3 nucleotides read TGTGCCAGCAGTCCCCAGGGCAGTGCAGCGGGGCCGCAAAACATTCAGTACTTC.

V usage is TRBV5-1 and J usage is TRBJ2-2; D is unresolved. V lost 0 bases to trimming and J lost 5 bases, with 14 bases between them. The CDR3 contains 16 residues. Germline CDR1 SGHRS, CDR2 YFSETQ. CDR3 residues: CASSLVSKGWTGELFF. In DNA form, the CDR3 reads TGCGCCAGCAGCTTGGTGTCCAAAGGCTGGACCGGGGAGCTGTTTTTT.

The table lists this clonotype with many counts. The chain joins TRBV12-3 or TRBV12-4 to TRBJ2-3, with D uncertain. The V end lost 6 bases, the J end lost 3 bases, and 7 bases lay between the germline ends. The CDR3 consists of 12 residues. CDR3 bases: TGTGCCAGCAGCACCGTAACAGATACGCAGTATTTT. This translates into CASSTVTDTQYF.

This clonotype was counted once. The V and J genes are TRBV9 and TRBJ2-6; D ambiguous. Germline assignment: CDR1 SGDLS and CDR2 YYNGEE. This CDR3 comprises 19 residues. V was clipped by 0 bases and J by 0 bases, with 16 bases between them. This chain's CDR3 is CASSVGHRTISSGANVLTF. As DNA, the CDR3 is TGTGCCAGCAGCGTAGGTCACAGAACAATAAGCTCTGGGGCCAACGTCCTGACTTTC.

The V gene is TRBV12-3 or TRBV12-4, the J gene TRBJ1-5; D gene unclear. Trimming stripped 6 bases from V and 5 bases from J, with 11 bases between. The CDR3 runs to 13 residues. The CDR3 bases are TGTGCCAGCAGCCGGACCCCCGATCAGCCCCAGCATTTT. It encodes CASSRTPDQPQHF.

This clonotype occurred a few times. The chain employs TRBV27 and TRBJ2-6, with D perhaps matching TRBD1 (5 bases). The CDR3 loop spans 15 amino acids. V was clipped by 5 bases and J by 2 bases, with 10 bases between them. From germline, CDR1 is MNHEY and CDR2 SMNVEV (reference sequence). The CDR3 reads CASSPTRAGANVLTF. CDR3 coding DNA: TGTGCCAGCAGTCCGACCAGGGCTGGGGCCAACGTCCTGACTTTC.